This T cell receptor beta chain was documented in a study of Ad26.COV2.S vaccination and SARS-CoV-2 variants (dated by TCRdb to the early 2020s). General notes on the study: Donors in the vaccine arm were drawn from COV1001, a phase I-IIa trial of Ad26.COV2.S in healthy adults that was multicentre, randomized, double-blind and placebo-controlled. Ad26.COV2.S was administered intramuscularly at a dose of 5x10^10 or 1x10^11 viral particles, either as one shot or as two shots given 56 days apart. TCRbeta repertoire sequencing was used to assess the specificity and breadth of SARS-CoV-2-reactive T cell receptors after Ad26.COV2.S vaccination. A total of around 32 samples were included in the TCR-sequenced set, comprising roughly 19 Ad26.COV2.S vaccine recipients, 5 placebo recipients and 8 SARS-CoV-2 convalescent individuals. Trial participants were randomized into five groups of five, in which low-dose or high-dose Ad26.COV2.S was given once or twice, or placebo was given on both occasions. Investigators did not know the trial group allocation while performing experiments and assessing outcomes. Here is what the overall study found, with its caveats: According to the authors, total T cell responses may have been underestimated by the TCR breadth and depth analyses. Non-spike TCR breadth was comparable between vaccine and placebo recipients, consistent with the vaccine containing only spike. The study was not powered for comparison of responses between vaccine doses or regimens. Substantial breadth of spike-specific CD8+ and CD4+ T cell responses was reported after vaccination. Spike-specific TCR breadth was higher in Ad26.COV2.S recipients than in placebo recipients (P = 0.0014).

The immunoSEQ Assay was used to sequence TCRbeta CDR3 regions. After extraction, genomic DNA underwent amplification by bias-controlled multiplex PCR, followed by high-throughput sequencing. On the authors' methods: Collapsing and filtering of sequences were performed to quantify the absolute abundance of each unique TCRbeta CDR3 region. Usable DNA was measured by amplifying reference genes present in all nucleated cells, and TCRbeta template counts were normalized to that usable DNA to estimate T cell fraction. Repertoire TCRs were annotated as SARS-CoV-2-specific when V gene, CDR3 amino acid sequence and J gene were exactly matched to a known reactive TCR set. The reference SARS-CoV-2 TCR set was derived from MIRA and filtered for enrichment in COVID-19-positive ImmuneCODE repertoires, a step that removed public or cross-reactive TCRs. Based on the MIRA antigens, annotated TCRs were further analysed at the level of specific ORF or position within ORF. Breadth was defined as annotated unique rearrangements over total unique productive rearrangements; depth was the summed frequency of those rearrangements. Two-sided Wilcoxon rank-sum tests were used to compare TCR breadth between groups. TCRdb re-hosts the immuneACCESS table, in-frame sequences only. Its copies lack some clones; in the studies checked, an unresolved V gene accounts for under half of them, and the cause for the rest is not known. The V and J calls and the clone size are those of that table, but D and trimming were determined from the DNA. This sample has more than 300,000 clones in its table, and 86% of those were observed once. The ten largest clones take up under 2% of the sample.

A remark on this clone: The antigen this receptor binds is unknown. Per-nucleotide qualities are absent, and no much larger clonotype sits a single base away.

The treatment or condition label, read with the paper, signifies: around 19 received Ad26.COV2.S at low or high dose, single or two shots; 5 received placebo; per-sample allocation not given. For vaccine and placebo recipients, repertoires were sequenced using samples collected on day 63 after the first injection. Cohort 1b enrolled around 23 adults aged 18-55 years at a single site in Boston, USA, between 29 July and 7 August 2020. Ad26.COV2.S was a replication-incompetent adenovirus type 26 vector expressing a prefusion-stabilized SARS-CoV-2 spike protein from the original Wuhan strain. Measured from the cysteine to the phenylalanine, the CDR3 is 14 residues long. Solely the CDR3 DNA is kept, with 42 bases framed from the first base. The junction shows trimming of 4 bases on V and 5 bases on J, plus 14 bases between the germline ends. The germline V gene encodes CDR1 SNHLY and CDR2 FYNNEI.

The sample consisted of peripheral blood, taken in a trial of Ad26.COV2.S vaccine versus placebo. The sequence joins TRBV2 to TRBJ1-1; the D gene is perhaps TRBD1, from 6 matching bases. This sequence was found in a person aged 18-60 years who received the Ad26.COV2.S COVID-19 vaccine or a placebo. The CDR3: CASSVTTGSTEAFF. The DNA sequence reads TGTGCCAGCAGTGTCACGACAGGTTCAACTGAAGCTTTCTTT.